This T cell receptor beta chain came from a study of Graves' ophthalmopathy and Graves' hyperthyroidism. Concerning this clonotype: The target antigen is unknown. At one boundary the junction diverges from the germline segment, which might be a read error.

The CDR3 totals 13 residues. Per germline, CDR1 SNHLY and CDR2 FYNNEI. Whole-study results and caveats: Cross-validated, the 13-signature model showed 87.88%/81.08% sensitivity/specificity, and 80%/75% in the test set.

As the template, RNA transcripts were used to amplify TCR beta CDR3 regions. First-round RT-PCR with HTBI primers preceded a second-round multiplex PCR. TCRdb itself ran the multiplex PCR reads through MiXCR, one entry per CDR3 protein. The sample lists almost 750,000 distinct CDR3 sequences, 40% occurring once. The TCR originated in an adult man with Graves' ophthalmopathy. Sequencing input: peripheral blood. The J gene is TRBJ2-5, the V gene TRBV2; 9 bases align to TRBD2. CDR3 nucleotides: TGTGCCAGCACTATGAATAGCGGGAGTGGCGAGCAGTTC. Residues: CASTMNSGSGEQF.